The 5 T cell receptor beta chains below come from one sample, sequenced in a study of beta chain features in type 1 diabetes. What was sequenced were expressed TCRB transcripts, since all of the isolated RNA had been reverse transcribed. Clones were read by immunoSEQ multiplex PCR, and TCRdb kept only the in-frame ones, dropping some. The table includes roughly 170,000 clones, about an eighth detected once. Sequencing was done on a sample of central memory CD4+ T cells from blood. The receptors were gathered from a woman aged 18-29 years in good health.

This clone was found a few times. The chain is built from TRBV10-3 and TRBJ2-5; D is perhaps TRBD1 (5 bases). V lost 6 bases and J 5 bases, leaving 16 bases between the germline ends. Per germline, CDR1 ENHRY and CDR2 SYGVKD. The CDR3 sequence is 14 residues long. The CDR3 DNA reads TGTGCCATCAGGACGTCCCAGGGTCGGGAGACCCAGTACTTC. Encoded protein: CAIRTSQGRETQYF.

The chain has TRBV28 and TRBJ1-2, with D unclear. The CDR3 loop spans 15 amino acids. The V and J ends lost 6 bases and 4 bases respectively, with 18 bases between them. Germline CDR1 reads MDHEN; CDR2 reads SYDVKM. Here the CDR3 DNA reads TGTGCCAGCAGCTCTGGCGGTCGGAGACTCTATGGCTACACCTTC. This encodes CASSSGGRRLYGYTF.

The V call is TRBV11-3, the J call TRBJ2-3; 7 bases line up with TRBD1. After removal of 0 bases from V and 5 bases from J, the junction contained 2 bases not matched to a gene. Germline CDR1 reads SGHNT; CDR2 reads YENEEA. The CDR3 is 14 amino acids. The CDR3 DNA reads TGTGCCAGCAGCTTAGATCCAGGGGGAGATACGCAGTATTTT. Residues: CASSLDPGGDTQYF.

This clone was seen a handful of times. The chain links TRBV7-2 to TRBJ2-3; 7 bases align to TRBD2. The CDR3 has 15 residues. The V gene end was trimmed by 3 bases and the J gene end by 3 bases; junction bases not matched to a gene: 6. The V gene's germline CDR1 is SGHTA and CDR2 FQGNSA. For the CDR3, the DNA is TGTGCCAGCAGCTTTAGAGCGGGGCCAACAGATACGCAGTATTTT. It encodes CASSFRAGPTDTQYF. Complete variable domain (other parts from reference TRBV7-2 and TRBJ2-3): GAGVSQSPSNKVTEKGKDVELRCDPISGHTALYWYRQSLGQGLEFLIYFQGNSAPDKSGLPSDRFSAERTGGSVSTLTIQRTQQEDSAVYLCASSFRAGPTDTQYFGPGTRLTVL.

The chain is built from TRBV2 and TRBJ1-5; 11 bases are a match to TRBD1. The CDR3 has 15 amino acids. The ends lost 5 bases at V and 7 bases at J; junction bases unmatched: 7. CDR1 is SNHLY and CDR2 is FYNNEI in the germline V gene. Here the CDR3 DNA reads TGTGCCAGCAGTACCGGACAGGGGGCGCACCAGCCCCAGCATTTT. Translated: CASSTGQGAHQPQHF.